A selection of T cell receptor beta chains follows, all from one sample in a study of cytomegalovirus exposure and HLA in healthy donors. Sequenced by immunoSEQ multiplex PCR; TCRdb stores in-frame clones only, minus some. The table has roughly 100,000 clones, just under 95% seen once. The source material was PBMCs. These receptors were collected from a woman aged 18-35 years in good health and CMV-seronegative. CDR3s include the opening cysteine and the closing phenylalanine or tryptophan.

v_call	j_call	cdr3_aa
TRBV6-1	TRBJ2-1	CASSELAGGNNEQFF
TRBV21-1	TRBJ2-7	CASSKLAVNSSYEQYF
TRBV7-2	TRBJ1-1	CASSGHRGPNTEAFF
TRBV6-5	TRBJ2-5	CASSQGLAGVKTQYF
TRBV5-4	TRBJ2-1	CASSLAGQGKNNEQFF
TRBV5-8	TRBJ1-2	CASSDRQGTISGYTF
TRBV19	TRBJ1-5	CASVQGHNQPQHF
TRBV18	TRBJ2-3	CASSPPTGTDTQYF
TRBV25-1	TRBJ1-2	CASSAGVGYGYTF
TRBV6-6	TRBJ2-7	CASSYSLAGASYEQYF
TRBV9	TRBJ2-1	CASSDRDNEQFF
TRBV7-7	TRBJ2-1	CASSLMASGTYNEQFF
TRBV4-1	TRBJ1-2	CASSQEASDRGNFYGYTF
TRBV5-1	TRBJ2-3	CASSLSAGLTDTQYF
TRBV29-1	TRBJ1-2	CSVPHLDTYGYTF
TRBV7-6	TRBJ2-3	CASSFSLGNTDTQYF
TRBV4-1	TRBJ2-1	CASSQDPLGKLAVSSYNEQFF
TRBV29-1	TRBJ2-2	CSVEDRGRGAGELFF
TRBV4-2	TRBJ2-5	CASSQDFGSLETQYF
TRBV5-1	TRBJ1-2	CASSPAPGQGDGYTF
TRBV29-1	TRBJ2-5	CSVEIAGTETQYF
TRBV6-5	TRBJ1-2	CASRPGGITIGYTF
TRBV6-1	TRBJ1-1	CASSEAVNTEAFF
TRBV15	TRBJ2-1	CATSRARGDNEQFF
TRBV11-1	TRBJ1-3	CASSTDRGSGNTIYF
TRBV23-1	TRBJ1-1	CASSQSVEGGSAEAFF
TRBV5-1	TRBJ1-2	CASSLRAGGNGSGYTF
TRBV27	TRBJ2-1	CASSLTGGTEASYNEQFF
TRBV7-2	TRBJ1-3	CASTYRTGSGNTIYF
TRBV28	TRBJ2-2	CASIEPAWEGITGELFF
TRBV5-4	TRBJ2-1	CASSLPTGTYNEQFF